The rows below give T cell receptor beta chains drawn from one sample of a study of blood T cell repertoires in COVID-19. Profiled with immunoSEQ multiplex PCR; TCRdb holds only in-frame clones, not every one. The sample holds under 200,000 clones, 75% to 95% seen once. Sequencing used peripheral blood. These receptors came from a man aged 50-60 years with acute or convalescent COVID-19. CDR3s include the opening cysteine and the closing phenylalanine or tryptophan.

V gene: TRBV25-1; J gene: TRBJ2-1; CDR3 protein: CASSVFGMPKDEQFF
V gene: TRBV25-1; J gene: TRBJ2-7; CDR3 protein: CASSRRGGQGFLDEQYF
V gene: TRBV4-2; J gene: TRBJ2-7; CDR3 protein: CASSLSGRAYEQYF
V gene: TRBV6-1; J gene: TRBJ1-6; CDR3 protein: CASSERQGTPLHF
V gene: TRBV28; J gene: TRBJ2-3; CDR3 protein: CASSRTSGGLRTDTQYF
V gene: TRBV4-1; J gene: TRBJ2-1; CDR3 protein: CASSPTPRLAGDNEQFF
V gene: TRBV19; J gene: TRBJ2-2; CDR3 protein: CASSIRTGELFF
V gene: TRBV28; J gene: TRBJ1-1; CDR3 protein: CASSRYRNTEAFF
V gene: TRBV18; J gene: TRBJ1-5; CDR3 protein: CASSPPGQGGMSNQPQHF
V gene: TRBV19; J gene: TRBJ2-3; CDR3 protein: CASSTPPGLAGGPENTDTQYF
V gene: TRBV4-3; J gene: TRBJ2-3; CDR3 protein: CASSRGQGAADTQYF
V gene: TRBV9; J gene: TRBJ2-1; CDR3 protein: CASSVSGRGTNEQFF
V gene: TRBV3-1/TRBV3-2; J gene: TRBJ1-5; CDR3 protein: CASSQDGTGGPQHF
V gene: TRBV10-3; J gene: TRBJ2-7; CDR3 protein: CAISESGLLAYEQYF
V gene: TRBV9; J gene: TRBJ2-7; CDR3 protein: CASSRDGGTSSEQYF
V gene: TRBV7-2; J gene: TRBJ2-1; CDR3 protein: CASSWASGSSYNEQFF
V gene: TRBV18; J gene: TRBJ2-1; CDR3 protein: CASSPAGQGYNEQFF
V gene: TRBV7-9; J gene: TRBJ1-5; CDR3 protein: CASSLEVGGNIFQPQHF
V gene: TRBV27; J gene: TRBJ2-7; CDR3 protein: CASSFLAGGTYEQYF
V gene: TRBV28; J gene: TRBJ1-5; CDR3 protein: CASSIGGNSNQPQHF
V gene: TRBV7-9; J gene: TRBJ2-2; CDR3 protein: CASSQNGPGELFF
V gene: TRBV5-6; J gene: TRBJ2-2; CDR3 protein: CASSLVGRANTGELFF
V gene: TRBV18; J gene: TRBJ1-2; CDR3 protein: CASSPDTNYGYTF
V gene: TRBV6-2/TRBV6-3; J gene: TRBJ1-5; CDR3 protein: CASCSFYQPQHF
V gene: TRBV3-1/TRBV3-2; J gene: TRBJ1-4; CDR3 protein: CASSPGGTGADEKLFF
V gene: TRBV10-3; J gene: TRBJ2-1; CDR3 protein: CAISEELAVYNEQFF
V gene: TRBV30; J gene: TRBJ2-5; CDR3 protein: CAFGRGRETQYF
V gene: TRBV29-1; J gene: TRBJ2-7; CDR3 protein: CSVETDSYEQYF
V gene: TRBV27; J gene: TRBJ2-7; CDR3 protein: CASSFRLAGGYEQYF
V gene: TRBV2; J gene: TRBJ1-5; CDR3 protein: CASRRTGGNQPQHF
V gene: TRBV4-1; J gene: TRBJ2-4; CDR3 protein: CASSQDGTTGAKNIQYF
V gene: TRBV28; J gene: TRBJ2-3; CDR3 protein: CASHKAGGPKAQYF
V gene: TRBV19; J gene: TRBJ1-2; CDR3 protein: CASSPGTGRNYGYTF
V gene: TRBV7-8; J gene: TRBJ2-1; CDR3 protein: CASSFLTSVNNEQFF
V gene: TRBV6-4; J gene: TRBJ1-6; CDR3 protein: CASSDPTTGGPTGYNSPLHF
V gene: TRBV7-2; J gene: TRBJ1-2; CDR3 protein: CASSSEPGGALNYGYTF
V gene: TRBV5-1; J gene: TRBJ2-3; CDR3 protein: CASSFQGASGDTQYF
V gene: TRBV7-6; J gene: TRBJ2-2; CDR3 protein: CASSLLGLNTGELFF
V gene: TRBV11-1; J gene: TRBJ2-2; CDR3 protein: CASSLGGPGELFF
V gene: TRBV19; J gene: TRBJ1-5; CDR3 protein: CASSIGGGQPQHF
V gene: TRBV18; J gene: TRBJ2-1; CDR3 protein: CASSPSGGGNNEQFF
V gene: TRBV7-2; J gene: TRBJ1-5; CDR3 protein: CASSFSGGISNQPQHF
V gene: TRBV5-1; J gene: TRBJ2-5; CDR3 protein: CASSLTGRGQETQYF
V gene: TRBV29-1; J gene: TRBJ2-2; CDR3 protein: CSVEAGLAGVTGELFF
V gene: TRBV27; J gene: TRBJ1-1; CDR3 protein: CASSSGVSGTEAFF
V gene: TRBV6-6; J gene: TRBJ1-1; CDR3 protein: CASSPDAAFF
V gene: TRBV19; J gene: TRBJ1-2; CDR3 protein: CASSIDRVRGYTF
V gene: TRBV10-3; J gene: TRBJ2-2; CDR3 protein: CAISGGGSADGELFF
V gene: TRBV3-1/TRBV3-2; J gene: TRBJ2-7; CDR3 protein: CASSQVGRRYEQYF
V gene: TRBV5-1; J gene: TRBJ2-3; CDR3 protein: CASNPLTGGNLGDTQYF
V gene: TRBV28; J gene: TRBJ1-1; CDR3 protein: CASSSPGGGYTEAFF
V gene: TRBV28; J gene: TRBJ2-2; CDR3 protein: CASSDPGQGVSGELFF
V gene: TRBV7-6; J gene: TRBJ1-1; CDR3 protein: CASSMGQALEAFF
V gene: TRBV6-2/TRBV6-3; J gene: TRBJ1-5; CDR3 protein: CASSSGQGSNQPQHF
V gene: TRBV7-7; J gene: TRBJ2-2; CDR3 protein: CASSLDRATGELFF